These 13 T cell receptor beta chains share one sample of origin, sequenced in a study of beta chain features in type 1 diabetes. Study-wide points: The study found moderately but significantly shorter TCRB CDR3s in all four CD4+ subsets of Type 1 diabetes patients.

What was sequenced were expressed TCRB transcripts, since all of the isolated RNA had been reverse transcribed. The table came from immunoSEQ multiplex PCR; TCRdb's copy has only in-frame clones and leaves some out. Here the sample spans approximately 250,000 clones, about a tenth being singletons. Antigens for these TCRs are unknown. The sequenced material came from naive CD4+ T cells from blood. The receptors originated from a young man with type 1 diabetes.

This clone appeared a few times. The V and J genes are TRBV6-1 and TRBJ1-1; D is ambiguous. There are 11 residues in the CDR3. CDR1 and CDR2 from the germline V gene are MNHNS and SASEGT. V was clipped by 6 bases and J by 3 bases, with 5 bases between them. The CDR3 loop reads CASRSYTEAFF. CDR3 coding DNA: TGTGCCAGCAGGTCATACACTGAAGCTTTCTTT.

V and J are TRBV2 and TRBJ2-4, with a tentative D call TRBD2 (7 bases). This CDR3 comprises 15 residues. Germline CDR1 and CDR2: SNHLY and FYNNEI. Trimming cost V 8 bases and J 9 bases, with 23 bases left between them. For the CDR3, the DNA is TGTGCCAGCGCCCCACAGGGTGGGGGGGTGAGCATTCAGTACTTC. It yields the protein CASAPQGGGVSIQYF.

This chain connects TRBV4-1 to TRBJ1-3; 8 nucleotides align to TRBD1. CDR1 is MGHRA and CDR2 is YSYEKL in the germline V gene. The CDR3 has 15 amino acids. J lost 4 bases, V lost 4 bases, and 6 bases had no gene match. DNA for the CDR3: TGCGCCAGCAGCCCCGTCGGGACAGGCGGAAACACCATATATTTT. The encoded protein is CASSPVGTGGNTIYF.

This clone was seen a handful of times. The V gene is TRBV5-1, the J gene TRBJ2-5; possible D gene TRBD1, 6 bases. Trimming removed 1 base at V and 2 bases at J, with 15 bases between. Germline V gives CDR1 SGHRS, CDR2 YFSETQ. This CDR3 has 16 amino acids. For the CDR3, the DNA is TGCGCCAGCAGCTTGTCTACATTCGGACAGCAAGAGACCCAGTACTTC. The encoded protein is CASSLSTFGQQETQYF.

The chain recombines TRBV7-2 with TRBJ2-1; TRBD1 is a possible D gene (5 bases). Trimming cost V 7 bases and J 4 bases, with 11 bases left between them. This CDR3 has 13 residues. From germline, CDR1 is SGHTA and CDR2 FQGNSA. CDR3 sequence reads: CASTRADYNEQFF. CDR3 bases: TGTGCCAGCACCAGGGCGGATTACAATGAGCAGTTCTTC.

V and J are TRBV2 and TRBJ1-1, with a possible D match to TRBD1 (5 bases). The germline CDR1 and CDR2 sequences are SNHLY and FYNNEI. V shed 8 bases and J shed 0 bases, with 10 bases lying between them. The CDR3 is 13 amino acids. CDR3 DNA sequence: TGTGCCAGCGAAACAGGCCTGAACACTGAAGCTTTCTTT. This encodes CASETGLNTEAFF.

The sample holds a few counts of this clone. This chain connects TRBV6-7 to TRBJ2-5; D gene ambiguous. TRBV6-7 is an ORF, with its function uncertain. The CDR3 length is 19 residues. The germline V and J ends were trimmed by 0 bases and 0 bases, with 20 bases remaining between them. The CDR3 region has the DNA TGTGCCAGCAGTTACTCGAACGTACTTCGACAAACGTACCAAGAGACCCAGTACTTC. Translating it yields CASSYSNVLRQTYQETQYF.

The CDR3 sequence: CASSSPGGSNEQYF. The CDR3 DNA reads as TGTGCCAGCAGCTCCCCGGGGGGATCTAACGAGCAGTACTTC. This chain joins TRBV7-2 and TRBJ2-7; 7 nucleotides match TRBD2. Germline V gene data show CDR1 as SGHTA and CDR2 as FQGNSA. V lost 4 bases to trimming and J lost 5 bases; unmatched junction nucleotides: 8. The CDR3 totals 14 residues.

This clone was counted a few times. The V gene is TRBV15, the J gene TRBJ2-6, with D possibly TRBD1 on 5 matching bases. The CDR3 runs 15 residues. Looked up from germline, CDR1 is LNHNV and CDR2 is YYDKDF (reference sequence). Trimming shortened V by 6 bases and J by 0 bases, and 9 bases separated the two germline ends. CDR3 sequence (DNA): TGTGCCACCAGTCCCACAGGCTCTGGGGCCAACGTCCTGACTTTC. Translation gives CATSPTGSGANVLTF.

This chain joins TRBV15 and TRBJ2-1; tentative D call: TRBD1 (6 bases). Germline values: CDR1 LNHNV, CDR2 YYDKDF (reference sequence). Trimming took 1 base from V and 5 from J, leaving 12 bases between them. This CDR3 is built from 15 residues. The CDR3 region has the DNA TGTGCCACCAGCAGAGGAGGGGGAGTTAACAATGAGCAGTTCTTC. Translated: CATSRGGGVNNEQFF.

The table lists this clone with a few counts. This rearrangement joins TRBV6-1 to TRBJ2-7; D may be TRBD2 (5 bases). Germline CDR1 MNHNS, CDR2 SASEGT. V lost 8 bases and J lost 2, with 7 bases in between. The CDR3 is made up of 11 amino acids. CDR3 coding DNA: TGTGCCAGCGCCGGGGCCTACGAGCAGTACTTC. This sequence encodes CASAGAYEQYF.

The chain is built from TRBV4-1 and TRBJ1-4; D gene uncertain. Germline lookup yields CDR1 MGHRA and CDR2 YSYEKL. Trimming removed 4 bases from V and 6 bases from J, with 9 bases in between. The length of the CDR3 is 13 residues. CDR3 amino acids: CASSLLEDEKLFF. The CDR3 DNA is TGCGCCAGCAGCCTCTTAGAGGATGAAAAACTGTTTTTT.

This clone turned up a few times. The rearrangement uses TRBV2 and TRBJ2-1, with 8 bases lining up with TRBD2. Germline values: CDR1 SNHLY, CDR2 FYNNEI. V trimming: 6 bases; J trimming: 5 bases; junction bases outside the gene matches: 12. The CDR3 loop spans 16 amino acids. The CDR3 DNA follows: TGTGCCAGCAGGGCGAAAGCGGGGGCCAAGAACAATGAGCAGTTCTTC. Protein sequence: CASRAKAGAKNNEQFF.